This T cell receptor (beta chain) is from a study of T cell responses to AZD1222 COVID-19 vaccine. Points from the study as a whole: Donors in the cohort were predominantly white British and more often female, and clonal diversity was possibly underestimated. CD4 TCRs associated with vaccination spanned spike, dominating at 160-218 and 743-854.

Recipients boosted at about 4 weeks or about 12 weeks are pooled. Comment on this clone: The antigen is undetermined.

TCRdb keeps only in-frame clones here, not all; method: immunoSEQ multiplex PCR. The sample contains 65,000 to 85,000 clones, roughly 88% of which appear only once. Looked up from germline, CDR1 is LGHDT and CDR2 is YNNKEL (reference sequence). With 4 bases removed from V and 0 bases from J, the gap between germline ends came to 12 bases. The CDR3 has 15 amino acids. The chain recombines TRBV3-1 (or the pseudogene TRBV3-2) with TRBJ1-1; the D gene is possibly TRBD1 (5 bases). This receptor was taken from an adult who received the AZD1222 COVID-19 vaccine. The sequencing here drew on peripheral blood, taken 28 days after the second AZD1222 dose. CDR3 bases: TGTGCCAGCAGCCGGCCTAGGGGCATGAACACTGAAGCTTTCTTT. Its translation is CASSRPRGMNTEAFF.